Below, 21 T cell receptor beta chains from the same sample are listed, as sequenced in a study of radiation and T cells in renal cell carcinoma. As to time point: blood 4 weeks post-SBRT, at nephrectomy. Treatment defined: 15 Gy SBRT to primary tumor, nephrectomy 4 weeks later. Assay: immunoSEQ multiplex PCR; the TCRdb copy retains only in-frame clones and omits some. The sample lists approximately 150,000 clones, 86% occurring once. This material consisted of blood, taken from a patient whose treatment included radiotherapy and nephrectomy. The receptors were gathered from a woman aged 45 to 65 with renal cell carcinoma.

This clone was seen only once. V gene TRBV15 combines with J gene TRBJ1-3; tentative D call: TRBD1 (6 bases). The germline V gene has CDR1 LNHNV and CDR2 YYDKDF (reference sequence). This CDR3 has 16 residues. V lost 0 bases and J lost 2, with 11 bases in between. DNA of the CDR3: TGTGCCACCAGCAGAGAATTAGGGGGTGCTGGAAACACCATATATTTT. Its translation: CATSRELGGAGNTIYF.

The J gene is TRBJ2-1, the V gene TRBV6-5; TRBD2 agrees at 10 bases. The CDR3 extends over 14 amino acids. The trim removed 7 bases at V and 9 bases at J, leaving 9 bases unmatched. Looked up from germline, CDR1 is MNHEY and CDR2 is SVGAGI. For the CDR3, the DNA is TGTGCCAGCAAGGTTCCTAGCGGGAGCGGTGAGCAGTTCTTC. This gives the protein CASKVPSGSGEQFF.

In its sample, this clone was seen once. The rearrangement joins TRBV27 to TRBJ2-1; 9 positions match TRBD1. The length of the CDR3 is 16 residues. V was clipped by 4 bases and J by 0 bases; unmatched bases: 4. In germline, CDR1 is MNHEY, CDR2 SMNVEV (reference sequence). This CDR3 reads CASSSPGQGSYNEQFF. The CDR3 DNA reads as TGTGCCAGCAGTTCTCCGGGACAGGGCTCCTACAATGAGCAGTTCTTC.

Only a few counts were recorded for this clone. CDR3 residues: CASGRPGAYGYTF. CDR3 bases: TGTGCCAGCGGTCGTCCGGGGGCCTATGGCTACACCTTC. This chain connects TRBV28 to TRBJ1-2, with TRBD1 as a possible D gene (6 bases). The germline V and J ends were trimmed by 8 bases and 4 bases, with 14 bases remaining between them. Germline loops: CDR1 MDHEN, CDR2 SYDVKM. CDR3 length equals 13 residues.

Concerning this clone: The junction departs from the called germline gene at one end, perhaps through a read error. The sample carries other DNA sequences with the same CDR3. The genes are TRBV30 and TRBJ2-3; D possibly uses TRBD1 or TRBD2 (7 bases each). CDR3 length: 15 amino acids. Germline V gene lookup returns CDR1 GTSNPN and CDR2 SVGIG (reference sequence). This chain's CDR3 is CAWSQGGGGTDTQYF. CDR3 coding DNA: TGTGCCTGGAGTCAGGGAGGGGGCGGCACAGATACACAGTATTTT. Together with reference TRBV30 and TRBJ2-3, the CDR3 gives the full variable domain: SQTIHQWPATLVQPVGSPLSLECTVEGTSNPNLYWYRQAAGRGLQLLFYSVGIGQISSEVPQNLSASRPQDRQFILSSKKLLLSDSGFYLCAWSQGGGGTDTQYFGPGTRLTVL.

The chain recombines TRBV7-2 with TRBJ2-3; 8 nucleotides align to TRBD2. Germline V gene data show CDR1 as SGHTA and CDR2 as FQGNSA. The CDR3 has 14 residues. J was trimmed by 6 bases and V by 3 bases; bases with no gene match: 5. CDR3 in DNA: TGTGCCAGCAGCTTGAGCGGGGGCGGGGATACGCAGTATTTT. It codes for CASSLSGGGDTQYF.

The chain couples TRBV28 to TRBJ2-2; 7 bases match TRBD2. CDR1 MDHEN and CDR2 SYDVKM come from the germline V gene. J was trimmed by 7 bases and V by 2 bases; bases with no gene match: 4. This CDR3 has 14 residues. The CDR3 is CASSLAGELGELFF. The CDR3 DNA reads as TGTGCCAGCAGTTTAGCGGGAGAGCTCGGGGAGCTGTTTTTT.

This chain connects TRBV9 to TRBJ1-5; D not resolved. Germline V gene data show CDR1 as SGDLS and CDR2 as YYNGEE. Trimming shortened V by 1 base and J by 2 bases, and 10 bases separated the two germline ends. The CDR3 length is 15 residues. The CDR3: CASSVSSGGNQPQHF. The CDR3 nucleotides read TGTGCCAGCAGCGTATCGTCGGGTGGCAATCAGCCCCAGCATTTT.

This clone appeared once. The genes are TRBV2 and TRBJ1-2, with D perhaps matching TRBD1 (6 bases). The CDR3 spans 14 residues. The germline V and J ends were trimmed by 7 bases and 8 bases, with 20 bases remaining between them. Germline V lookup: CDR1 SNHLY, CDR2 FYNNEI. This chain's CDR3 is CASTERGQRDGYTF. The CDR3 bases are TGTGCCAGCACCGAACGGGGACAACGTGACGGCTACACCTTC.

This chain links TRBV19 with TRBJ2-7; D is undetermined. This CDR3 has 13 residues. Trimming left V 6 bases short and J 5 bases short, with 14 bases between. Germline loops: CDR1 LNHDA, CDR2 SQIVND (reference sequence). The CDR3 loop reads CASRTSPVHEQYF. DNA for the CDR3: TGTGCCAGTAGGACAAGTCCGGTCCACGAGCAGTACTTC.

The chain links TRBV19 to TRBJ1-6; D remains ambiguous. Germline lookup yields CDR1 LNHDA and CDR2 SQIVND (reference sequence). The length of the CDR3 is 12 residues. The V gene lost 5 bases and the J gene lost 10 bases, with 9 bases spanning the gap. The CDR3 protein is CASSPSGSPLHF. CDR3 in DNA: TGTGCCAGTAGTCCCTCGGGATCACCCCTCCACTTT.

This clone has just one count. The chain recombines TRBV7-9 with TRBJ1-2; no clear D gene. Germline V gene lookup returns CDR1 SEHNR and CDR2 FQNEAQ (reference sequence). Trimming stripped 1 base from V and 8 bases from J, with 14 bases between. This CDR3 has 14 residues. The CDR3, as DNA: TGTGCCAGCAGCTTAGAGCCAAGGATCGGCGGCTACACCTTC. This translates into CASSLEPRIGGYTF.

The chain combines TRBV9 with TRBJ2-5; 7 nucleotides align to TRBD2. V was clipped by 2 bases and J by 1 base; unmatched bases: 8. CDR3 length: 16 residues. CDR1 and CDR2 (germline): SGDLS, YYNGEE. The CDR3 is CASSVAPAGAQETQYF. The CDR3 nucleotides are TGTGCCAGCAGCGTGGCCCCCGCGGGAGCCCAAGAGACCCAGTACTTC.

This sequence joins TRBV11-1 and TRBJ2-5; weak D call: TRBD2 (6 bases). With 5 bases removed from V and 3 bases from J, the gap between germline ends came to 7 bases. Germline assignment: CDR1 SGHAT and CDR2 FQDESV (reference sequence). This CDR3 has 12 amino acids. The CDR3 DNA is TGTGCCAGCAGCGCGGGGAAAGAGACCCAGTACTTC. As protein: CASSAGKETQYF.

The chain combines TRBV15 with TRBJ2-2; possible D gene TRBD1, 6 bases. V was trimmed by 8 bases and J by 5 bases, leaving 12 bases between them. Germline V lookup: CDR1 LNHNV, CDR2 YYDKDF (reference sequence). This CDR3 is built from 13 residues. The CDR3, as DNA: TGTGCCACCTCCTGGGGGCGGACCGGGGAGCTGTTTTTT. This codes for CATSWGRTGELFF. Full variable domain (remainder filled in from reference TRBV15 and TRBJ2-2): DAMVIQNPRYQVTQFGKPVTLSCSQTLNHNVMYWYQQKSSQAPKLLFHYYDKDFNNEADTPDNFQSRRPNTSFCFLDIRSPGLGDTAMYLCATSWGRTGELFFGEGSRLTVL.

The sample holds one count of this clone. The gene calls are TRBV9 and TRBJ1-2, with D possibly matching TRBD1 (6 bases). Germline V gene data show CDR1 as SGDLS and CDR2 as YYNGEE. The CDR3 contains 14 residues. V was trimmed by 3 bases and J by 2 bases, leaving 11 bases between them. The CDR3 loop is CASSARTENYGYTF. CDR3 DNA: TGTGCCAGCAGCGCTCGGACAGAGAACTATGGCTACACCTTC.

Comment on this clone: Different DNA sequences within this sample yield the same CDR3. The V call is TRBV5-4, the J call TRBJ2-7; D possibly corresponds to TRBD2 (6 bases). Trimming stripped 4 bases from V and 1 base from J, with 15 bases between. The CDR3 sequence is 15 residues long. Germline CDR1 is SGHNT and CDR2 is YYREEE (reference sequence). CDR3: CASSPEGRGSYEQYF. The CDR3 coding sequence is TGTGCCAGCAGCCCGGAGGGGCGAGGGTCCTACGAGCAGTACTTC.

The chain links TRBV12-2 to TRBJ1-5. TRBV12-2 is marked as a pseudogene. CDR3 length: 10 amino acids. The CDR3 DNA follows: TGTGCAAGTCGCTCCCACCCCCAGCATTTT. As protein: CASRSHPQHF.

The V and J genes are TRBV19 and TRBJ1-1; D may be TRBD1 (5 bases). V lost 4 bases and J 1 base, leaving 10 bases between the germline ends. There are 14 residues in the CDR3. Germline CDR1 LNHDA, CDR2 SQIVND (reference sequence). This CDR3 reads CASSTAGTNTEAFF. CDR3 nucleotide sequence: TGTGCCAGTAGTACGGCGGGGACGAACACTGAAGCTTTCTTT.

This clone has more than one count but fewer than ten. V usage is TRBV29-1 and J usage is TRBJ1-1; TRBD1 is a possible D gene (5 bases). The CDR3 totals 13 residues. From germline, CDR1 is SQVTM and CDR2 ANQGSEA. Trimming took 8 bases from V and 5 from J, leaving 18 bases between them. The CDR3 DNA follows: TGCAGCACCCGGATAGGGGCTAGGACTGAAGCTTTCTTT. Translated, it gives CSTRIGARTEAFF.

The rearrangement joins TRBV11-2 to TRBJ2-3, with 8 bases lining up with TRBD2. The CDR3 totals 15 residues. The germline V gene encodes CDR1 SGHAT and CDR2 FQNNGV. With V trimmed by 5 bases and J by 1 base, 5 bases remained unmatched. DNA for the CDR3: TGTGCCAGCAGCGCCCCGACTAGCGGCACAGATACGCAGTATTTT. As protein: CASSAPTSGTDTQYF.